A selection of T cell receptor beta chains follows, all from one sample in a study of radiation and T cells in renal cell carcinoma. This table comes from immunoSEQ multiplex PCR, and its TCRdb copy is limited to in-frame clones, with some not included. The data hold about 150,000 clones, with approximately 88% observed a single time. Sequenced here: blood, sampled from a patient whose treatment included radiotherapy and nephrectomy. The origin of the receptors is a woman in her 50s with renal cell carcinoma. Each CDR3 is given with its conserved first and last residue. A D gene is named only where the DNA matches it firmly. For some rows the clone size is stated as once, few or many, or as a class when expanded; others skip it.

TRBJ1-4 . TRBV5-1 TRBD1 TGCGCCAGCGCGGACAGGGTAGAGGAAAAACTGTTTTTT CASADRVEEKLFF
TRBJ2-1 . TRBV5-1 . TGCGCCAGCAGCCAGGGGAATACGGGCAATGAGCAGTTCTTC CASSQGNTGNEQFF
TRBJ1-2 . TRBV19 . TGTGCCAGTAGTCTCGGGGATGGCTACACCTTC CASSLGDGYTF
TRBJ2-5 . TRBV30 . TGTGCCTGGAGTGCCGGGGGAACCCAGTACTTC CAWSAGGTQYF
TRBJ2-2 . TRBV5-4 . TGTGCCAGCAGCTTGGCCACGGGAGACAGCCGGGCGAGAGGGGAGCTGTTTTTT CASSLATGDSRARGELFF
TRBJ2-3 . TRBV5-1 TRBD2 TGCGCCAGCAGCTCTACCGCAGCGGGGGGGCGTCCAGATACGCAGTATTTT CASSSTAAGGRPDTQYF
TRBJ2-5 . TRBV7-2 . TGTGCCAGCAGCCCGAATTTCATCCAAGAGACCCAGTACTTC CASSPNFIQETQYF
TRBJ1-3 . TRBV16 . TGTGCCAGCAGCCCCCGCCCTAGTACTGGAAACACCATATATTTT CASSPRPSTGNTIYF
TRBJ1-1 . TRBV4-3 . TGCGCCAGCAGCCAAGATTACCAGGGCCCTGGTGAAGCTTTCTTT CASSQDYQGPGEAFF
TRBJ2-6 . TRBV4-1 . TGCGCCAGCAGCCCGCTCGCCCCCTGGAGCTCTGGGGCCAACGTCCTGACTTTC CASSPLAPWSSGANVLTF
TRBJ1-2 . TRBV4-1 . TGCGCCAGCAGCCAAAGTTCGACCTATGGCTACACCTTC CASSQSSTYGYTF
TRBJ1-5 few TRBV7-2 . TGTGCCAGCAGCTTACAGGGGTACAATCAGCCCCAGCATTTT CASSLQGYNQPQHF
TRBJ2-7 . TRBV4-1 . TGCGCCAGCAGCTCCCGGGACCGCTCCTACGAGCAGTACTTC CASSSRDRSYEQYF
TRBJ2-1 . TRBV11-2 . TGTGCCAGCAGCTCCGCCCCTTCGGGAAATGAGCAGTTCTTC CASSSAPSGNEQFF
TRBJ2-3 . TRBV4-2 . TGTGCCAGCAGCCAAGCCATACGTAGCACAGATACGCAGTATTTT CASSQAIRSTDTQYF
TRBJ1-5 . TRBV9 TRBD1 TGTGCCAGCAGCGCCTCGGGACAGTTGGAGCCCCAGCATTTT CASSASGQLEPQHF
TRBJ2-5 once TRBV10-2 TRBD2 TGCGCCAGCACCCCGACTAGCGGCTTCGTAACCCAGTACTTC CASTPTSGFVTQYF
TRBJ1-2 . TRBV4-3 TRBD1 TGCGCCAGCAGCCAGCTACAGGGGGGCTATGGCTACACCTTC CASSQLQGGYGYTF
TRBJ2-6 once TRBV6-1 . TGTGCCAGCAGTCCCCAGGGGCGGGGCGGGGACGTCCTGACTTTC CASSPQGRGGDVLTF
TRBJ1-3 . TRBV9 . TGTGCCAGCAGCGTAGCAAACAGCCACTCTGGAAACACCATATATTTT CASSVANSHSGNTIYF
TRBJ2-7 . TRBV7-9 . TGTGCCAGCAGCTTAGGAGCTTGGGGAGGCACCTACGAGCAGTACTTC CASSLGAWGGTYEQYF
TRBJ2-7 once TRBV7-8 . TGTGCCAGCAGCTTAGTACTCCAACTCAGCTCCTACGAGCAGTACTTC CASSLVLQLSSYEQYF
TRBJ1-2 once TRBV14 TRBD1 TGTGCCAGCAGCCGGGACAGGGGGCCCTATGGCTACACCTTC CASSRDRGPYGYTF
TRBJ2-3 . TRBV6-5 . TGTGCCAGCAGCCCCGGCGGCACAGATACGCAGTATTTT CASSPGGTDTQYF
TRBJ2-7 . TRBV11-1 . TGTGCCAGCAGCCTGAGGCGCTACGAGCAGTACTTC CASSLRRYEQYF
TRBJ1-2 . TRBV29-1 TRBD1 TGCAGCGTTAGACAGGGGGCAAGCTATGGCTACACCTTC CSVRQGASYGYTF
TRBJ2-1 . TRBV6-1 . TGTGCCAGCAGTGAAGCGTCGCGCAATGAGCAGTTCTTC CASSEASRNEQFF
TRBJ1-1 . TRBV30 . TGTGCCTGGATCCCCGGGGAATCTGAAGCTTTCTTT CAWIPGESEAFF
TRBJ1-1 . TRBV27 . TGTGCCAGCAGTTTGGCAGGCAGCCCGAACACTGAAGCTTTCTTT CASSLAGSPNTEAFF
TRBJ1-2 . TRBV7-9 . TGTGCCAGCAGCTTAGAGGGAGATGGCTACACCTTC CASSLEGDGYTF
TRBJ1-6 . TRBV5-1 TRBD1 TGCGCCAGCAGCTCATCAGGGGACAGGGGGCGGTCACCCCTCCACTTT CASSSSGDRGRSPLHF
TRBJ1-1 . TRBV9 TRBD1 TGTGCCAGCAAGGGACAGGGGCCGAACACTGAAGCTTTCTTT CASKGQGPNTEAFF